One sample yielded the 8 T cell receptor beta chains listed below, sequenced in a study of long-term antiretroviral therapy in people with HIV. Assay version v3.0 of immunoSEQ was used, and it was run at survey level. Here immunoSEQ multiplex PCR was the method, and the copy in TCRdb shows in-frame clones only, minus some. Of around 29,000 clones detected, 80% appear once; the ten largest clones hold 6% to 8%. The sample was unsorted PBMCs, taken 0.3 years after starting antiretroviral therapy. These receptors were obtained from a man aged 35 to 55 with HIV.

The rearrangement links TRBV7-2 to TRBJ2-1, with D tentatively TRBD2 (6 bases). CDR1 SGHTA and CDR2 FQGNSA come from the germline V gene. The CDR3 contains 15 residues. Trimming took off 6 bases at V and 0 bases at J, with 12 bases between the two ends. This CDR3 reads CASSYTTSSYNEQFF. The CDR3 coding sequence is TGTGCCAGCAGTTATACGACTAGCTCCTACAATGAGCAGTTCTTC.

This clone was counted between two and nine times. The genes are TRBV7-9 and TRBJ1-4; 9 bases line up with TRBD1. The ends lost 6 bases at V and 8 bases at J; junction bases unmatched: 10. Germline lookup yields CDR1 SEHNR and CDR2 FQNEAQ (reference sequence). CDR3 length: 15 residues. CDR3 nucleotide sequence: TGTGCCAGCAGTTACTTGGACAGGGGTAGGGAAAAACTGTTTTTT. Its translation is CASSYLDRGREKLFF.

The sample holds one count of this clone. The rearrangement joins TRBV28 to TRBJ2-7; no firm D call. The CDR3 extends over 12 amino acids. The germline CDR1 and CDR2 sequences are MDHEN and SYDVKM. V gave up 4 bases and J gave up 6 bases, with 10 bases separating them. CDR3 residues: CASSSYLFEQYF. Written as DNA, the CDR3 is TGTGCCAGCAGTTCATACCTATTCGAGCAGTACTTC.

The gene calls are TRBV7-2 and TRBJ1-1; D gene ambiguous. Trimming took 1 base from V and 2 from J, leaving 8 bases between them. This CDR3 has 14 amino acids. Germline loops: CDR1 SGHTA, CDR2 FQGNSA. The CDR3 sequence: CASSLDGFNTEAFF. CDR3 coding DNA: TGTGCCAGCAGCTTAGATGGATTTAACACTGAAGCTTTCTTT.

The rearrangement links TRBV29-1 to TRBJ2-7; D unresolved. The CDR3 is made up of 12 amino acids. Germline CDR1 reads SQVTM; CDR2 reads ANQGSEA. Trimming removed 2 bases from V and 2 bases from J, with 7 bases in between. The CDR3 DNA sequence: TGCAGCGTTGAAAAAGCCCCCTACGAGCAGTACTTC. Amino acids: CSVEKAPYEQYF.

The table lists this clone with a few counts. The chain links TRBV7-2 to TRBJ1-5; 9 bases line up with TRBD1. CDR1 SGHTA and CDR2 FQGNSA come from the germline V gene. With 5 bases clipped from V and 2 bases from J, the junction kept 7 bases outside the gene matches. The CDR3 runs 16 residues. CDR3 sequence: CASSTQDRGGNQPQHF. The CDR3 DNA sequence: TGTGCCAGCAGCACCCAGGACAGGGGCGGCAATCAGCCCCAGCATTTT.

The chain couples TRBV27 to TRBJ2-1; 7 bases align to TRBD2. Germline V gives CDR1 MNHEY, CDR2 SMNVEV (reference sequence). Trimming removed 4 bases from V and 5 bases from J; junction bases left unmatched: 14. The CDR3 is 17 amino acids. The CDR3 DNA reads TGTGCCAGCAGTTCCCCCGGGGGGAGCGCCCTCAACAATGAGCAGTTCTTC. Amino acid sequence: CASSSPGGSALNNEQFF.

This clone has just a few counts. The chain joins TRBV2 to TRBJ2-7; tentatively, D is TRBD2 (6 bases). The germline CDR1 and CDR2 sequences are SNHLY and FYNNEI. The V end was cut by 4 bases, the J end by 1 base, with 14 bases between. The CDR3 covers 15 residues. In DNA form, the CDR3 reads TGTGCCAGCAGTGGAGTGGACTACCGGTCCTACGAGCAGTACTTC. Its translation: CASSGVDYRSYEQYF.